The T cell receptor (beta chain) described here comes from a study of human T cells and chemical hapten exposure. Study details: While the approximately 25-week study was under way, patients received diphenylcyclopropenone on the scalp every week.

Unique molecular identifiers were linked by the library to individual cDNA molecules. TCRdb itself ran the RACE reads through MiXCR, one entry per CDR3 protein. This sample yields 140,000 or so distinct CDR3 sequences, of which approximately 12% are seen a single time; around 1.4% belongs to the top ten. Time point defined: patch test 2, 6 weeks after DPC sensitization. This sample's treatment: therapeutic diphenylcyclopropenone sensitization with weekly scalp DPC. Participating donors were patients with alopecia, aged 18 to 70 years, considered appropriate candidates for DPC. V was pared by 3 bases and J by 7 bases, with 3 bases of the junction left unmatched. The CDR3 runs 14 residues. CDR1 KGHSH and CDR2 LQKENI come from the germline V gene.

This receptor was taken from a woman in her fifties or sixties with alopecia areata. Some clones in this sample may be carry-over from other donors' samples. Sequencing was performed on whole blood, taken in connection with sensitization to the hapten diphenylcyclopropenone (DPC). The chain carries TRBV18 and TRBJ1-6; TRBD1 agrees at 7 bases. The chain's CDR3 is CASSPGQKNSPLHF. For the CDR3, the DNA is TGTGCCAGCTCACCGGGACAGAAAAATTCACCCCTCCACTTT.